This T cell receptor (beta chain) was profiled in a study of blood T cell repertoires in COVID-19. Study summary: The samples span acute and convalescent COVID-19 from the United States, Italy and Spain. PBMCs, B-cell-depleted T cells, or T cells provided the cDNA or gDNA that made up the material.

In the study's own analysis: How many nucleated cells were present was estimated from reference gene primer amplification. TCRdb keeps only in-frame clones here, not all; method: immunoSEQ multiplex PCR. The V and J calls and clone size were taken over from that table, and D and trimming were inferred from the DNA. Among approximately 67,000 clones, 91% were seen once, and the ten largest hold 4.5% to 5.5%. This clone was seen only a few times. The CDR3 sequence is 13 residues long. Germline assignment: CDR1 SNHLY and CDR2 FYNNEI. Trimming at V came to 11 bases and at J to 0 bases, leaving 1 base not matched to a gene.

Sequenced input: peripheral blood. This receptor was taken from a woman in her sixties or seventies with active COVID-19. The chain carries TRBV2 and TRBJ2-7, with TRBD2 matching over 13 bases. The CDR3 DNA reads TGTGCCGGGACTAGCGGGATCTCCTACGAGCAGTACTTC. This gives the protein CAGTSGISYEQYF.